This entry features one TCR beta chain sequence. This record belongs to a study of PD-L1 blockade in urothelial cancer. The CDR3 is made up of 14 amino acids. CDR1 is MNHEY, CDR2 SMNVEV, per germline (reference sequence). After removal of 2 bases from V and 7 bases from J, the junction contained 5 bases not matched to a gene. The protocol was immunoSEQ multiplex PCR, while the TCRdb copy is restricted to in-frame clones and leaves out a portion. The data show approximately 70,000 clones, approximately 91% seen once. The genes are TRBV27 and TRBJ1-3; TRBD1 aligns across 7 bases. Sample: PBMCs, taken around atezolizumab (anti-PD-L1) treatment. This clonotype was sampled from a man in his 60s with urothelial cancer. The CDR3 bases are TGTGCCAGCAGTTTAGGAGGGGGCGTGAACACCATATATTTT. The encoded protein is CASSLGGGVNTIYF.